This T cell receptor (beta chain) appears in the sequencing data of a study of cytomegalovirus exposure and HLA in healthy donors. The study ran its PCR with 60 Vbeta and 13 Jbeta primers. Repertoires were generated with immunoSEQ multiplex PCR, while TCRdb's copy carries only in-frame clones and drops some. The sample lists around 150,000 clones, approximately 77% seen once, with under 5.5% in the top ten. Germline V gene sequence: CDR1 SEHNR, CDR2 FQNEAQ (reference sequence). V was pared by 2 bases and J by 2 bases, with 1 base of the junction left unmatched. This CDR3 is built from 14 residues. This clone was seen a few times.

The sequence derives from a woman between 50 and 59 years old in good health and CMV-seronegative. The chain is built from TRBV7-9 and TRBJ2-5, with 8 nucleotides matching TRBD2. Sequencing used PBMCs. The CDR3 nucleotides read TGTGCCAGCAGCTTAACGGGGGGGCAAGAGACCCAGTACTTC. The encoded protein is CASSLTGGQETQYF.